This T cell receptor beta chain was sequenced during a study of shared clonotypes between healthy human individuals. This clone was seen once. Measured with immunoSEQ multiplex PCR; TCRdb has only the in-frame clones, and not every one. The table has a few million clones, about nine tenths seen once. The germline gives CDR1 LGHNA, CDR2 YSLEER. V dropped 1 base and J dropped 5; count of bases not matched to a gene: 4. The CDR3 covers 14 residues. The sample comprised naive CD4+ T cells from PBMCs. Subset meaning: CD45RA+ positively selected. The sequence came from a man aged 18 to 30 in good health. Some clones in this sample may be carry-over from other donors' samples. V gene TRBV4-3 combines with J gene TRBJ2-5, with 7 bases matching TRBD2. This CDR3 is CASSQGWGGETQYF. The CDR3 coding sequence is TGCGCCAGCAGCCAAGGCTGGGGAGGGGAGACCCAGTACTTC.